What follows describes a single TCR beta chain. Its cognate antigen is unknown. The CDR3 totals 13 residues. V dropped 6 bases and J dropped 4 bases, with 16 bases sitting between them. Germline assignment: CDR1 SQVTM and CDR2 ANQGSEA. The data originate from a study of T-cell reconstitution after alpha-beta-depleted transplantation in children. Preparation of the TCRbeta library was carried out with unique molecular identifiers. Via MiXCR, TCRdb re-called the PCR reads, giving one row per CDR3 protein. The table records 540,000 or so distinct CDR3 sequences, 23% of them present only once. Findings of the study overall: T-cell counts and diversity at one year post-transplant came mainly from newly produced T cells.

Here the sequenced sample was PBMCs, mostly from graft donor cells, taken 360 days after TCRalphabeta/CD19-depleted stem cell transplant. This receptor was obtained from a boy under two years old who had a stem cell transplant for acute myeloid leukemia, so the T cells may come from the graft donor. This chain uses TRBV29-1 with TRBJ2-7, with D unresolved. The CDR3 bases are TGCAGCGTGGCGGCAGGCTTAGGGTACGAGCAGTACTTC. Translation gives CSVAAGLGYEQYF.